Listed below are T cell receptor beta chains from one sample, sequenced in a study of shared clonotypes between healthy human individuals. Clones were sequenced by immunoSEQ multiplex PCR, and TCRdb holds only the in-frame ones, with some missing. The sample contains roughly 2.6 million clones, just over 90% of which appear only once. The sequenced sample was naive CD4+ T cells sorted from blood. Receptor source: a young man in good health. The CDR3 runs from the conserved cysteine through the conserved F or W. The D gene is left open where the match is weak. The listing skips clone size in some rows; elsewhere it reads once, few, many or a size class.

j_gene	abundance	d_gene	v_gene	CDR3nt	CDR3aa
TRBJ1-1	.	TRBD1	TRBV7-9	TGTGCCAGCACCCCCGACAGGGGAGGGACTGAAGCTTTCTTT	CASTPDRGGTEAFF
TRBJ1-2	.	.	TRBV19	TGTGCCAGTAGTAGTGAGGGAGTCTATGGCTACACCTTC	CASSSEGVYGYTF
TRBJ2-3	.	.	TRBV11-2	TGTGCCAGCAGCCCAGGGGGCACAGATACGCAGTATTTT	CASSPGGTDTQYF
TRBJ1-4	.	.	TRBV4-2	TGTGCCAGCAGCCAAGAGTCACAAACTAATGAAAAACTGTTTTTT	CASSQESQTNEKLFF
TRBJ1-1	.	.	TRBV18	TGTGCCAGCTCACCAACAGTATTGAACACTGAAGCTTTCTTT	CASSPTVLNTEAFF
TRBJ2-7	few	TRBD1	TRBV19	TGTGCCAGTAGGGGACAGGGGACCTACGAGCAGTACTTC	CASRGQGTYEQYF
TRBJ2-6	.	TRBD2	TRBV5-1	TGCGCCAGCAGCTTGGCAGGCGGGGGGGCCGCTGGGGCCAACGTCCTGACTTTC	CASSLAGGGAAGANVLTF
TRBJ1-6	once	.	TRBV7-2	TGTGCCAGCAGCTTAGTGGCAGCTAATAATTCACCCCTCCACTTT	CASSLVAANNSPLHF
TRBJ1-5	.	TRBD1	TRBV2	TGTGCCAGCCACCATACTAAGCCGGGACAGGGGGCGATAATTCAGCCCCAGCATTTT	CASHHTKPGQGAIIQPQHF
TRBJ2-5	.	.	TRBV30	TGTGCCTGGGACGGGGACGGGCAAGAGACCCAGTACTTC	CAWDGDGQETQYF
TRBJ2-3	once	.	TRBV5-1	TGCGCCAGCAGCTGGGGAGGGGACAGGAACACAGATACGCAGTATTTT	CASSWGGDRNTDTQYF
TRBJ2-1	.	TRBD2	TRBV19	TGTGCCAGTAAGGCGGGAGGGAGCGGATACAATGAGCAGTTCTTC	CASKAGGSGYNEQFF
TRBJ2-1	once	TRBD2	TRBV11-2	TGTGCCAGCAGTCGTGGACTAGCGGGAATAAATGAGCAGTTCTTC	CASSRGLAGINEQFF
TRBJ2-1	.	.	TRBV7-7	TGTGCTAGCAGCTTAGCGCCAGGCAATGAGCAGTTCTTC	CASSLAPGNEQFF
TRBJ1-1	.	.	TRBV6-6	TGTGCCAGCAGTTCAGAGTCGAGAAAGAACACTGAAGCTTTCTTT	CASSSESRKNTEAFF
TRBJ2-1	.	.	TRBV2	TGTGCCAGCAGCCCCTTTGGTGAGCAGTTCTTC	CASSPFGEQFF
TRBJ2-2	.	TRBD1	TRBV5-6	TGTGCCAGCAGTTTCGACAGGGGGGCCGGGGAGCTGTTTTTT	CASSFDRGAGELFF
TRBJ1-5	.	.	TRBV10-1	TGCGCCAGCAGTCCCTCGGGAAATCAGCCCCAGCATTTT	CASSPSGNQPQHF
TRBJ2-2	.	.	TRBV5-1	TGCGCCAGCAGCTTGTTTGGCGGGGAGCTGTTTTTT	CASSLFGGELFF
TRBJ2-5	.	TRBD2	TRBV5-1	TGCGCCAGCAGCTTGGTTTCTAGCGGGAGGGAGACCCAGTACTTC	CASSLVSSGRETQYF
TRBJ2-7	few	.	TRBV10-2	TGCGCCCAGTTAGTGGGGTCTTCCTACGAGCAGTACTTC	CAQLVGSSYEQYF
TRBJ2-2	.	TRBD1	TRBV30	TGTGCCTGGAGTGTTCGCAGGGGGCCCACCGGGGAGCTGTTTTTT	CAWSVRRGPTGELFF
TRBJ2-7	.	.	TRBV7-2	TGTGCCAGCAGCCCCGGACCCGAGACCTACGAGCAGTACTTC	CASSPGPETYEQYF
TRBJ1-5	few	.	TRBV5-6	TGTGCCAGCAGCTATAGCAATCAGCCCCAGCATTTT	CASSYSNQPQHF
TRBJ1-3	.	.	TRBV25-1	TGTGCCAGCAGTGAATTGGGGAACACCATATATTTT	CASSELGNTIYF
TRBJ2-7	.	TRBD1	TRBV5-1	TGCGCCAGCAGCCTGGACAGGGGCACGGACGAGCAGTACTTC	CASSLDRGTDEQYF
TRBJ2-5	.	.	TRBV6-5	TGTGCCAGCACCAACGTTCAAGAGACCCAGTACTTC	CASTNVQETQYF
TRBJ1-3	.	TRBD1	TRBV29-1	TGCAGCGTTGTGGGGACAGCCTCTGGAAACACCATATATTTT	CSVVGTASGNTIYF
TRBJ1-3	.	.	TRBV30	TGTGCCTGGACTGGGTACGGAAACACCATATATTTT	CAWTGYGNTIYF
TRBJ2-1	.	.	TRBV7-8	TGTGCCAGCAGCTTATTGGTTGAGCAGTTCTTC	CASSLLVEQFF
TRBJ2-5	.	.	TRBV27	TGTGCCAGCAGTCCTACAGGGCCGCGGGAGACCCAGTACTTC	CASSPTGPRETQYF